This passage covers 18 T cell receptor beta chains from one sample sequenced in a study of blood T cell repertoires in COVID-19 (TCRdb year 2020). The receptor library was made with the immunoSEQ multiplex PCR assay. Drawn from immuneACCESS, this table holds only the in-frame rearrangements with V and J called that TCRdb kept. Clones are partly lost; checked studies trace under half to an unresolved V gene and leave the rest unexplained. The sample profile shows 90,000 to 110,000 clones; approximately 80% of them were found once. The ten top clones hold 7.9% of the sample. What was sequenced was peripheral blood. The receptors were gathered from a woman of 80 years or more with active or convalescent COVID-19.

This clone turned up a few times. The CDR3 DNA sequence: TGTGCCAGCAGATTGACGAGGGATAGCAAAAACATTCAGTACTTC. It codes for CASRLTRDSKNIQYF. The chain combines TRBV6-5 with TRBJ2-4; D might be TRBD2 (5 bases). The V gene's germline CDR1 is MNHEY and CDR2 SVGAGI. The CDR3 runs 15 residues. The V gene lost 6 bases and the J gene lost 3 bases, with 15 bases spanning the gap.

CDR3: CASSFFRDTGELFF. The DNA for the CDR3 is TGTGCCAGCAGTTTTTTTCGGGACACCGGGGAGCTGTTTTTT. The chain uses TRBV28 and TRBJ2-2; D uncertain. CDR3 length: 14 residues. V was trimmed by 3 bases and J by 3 bases, leaving 8 bases between them. Per germline, CDR1 MDHEN and CDR2 SYDVKM.

This clone was seen a handful of times. This chain uses TRBV7-9 with TRBJ2-1, with TRBD2 as a possible D gene (6 bases). Germline V CDR1 and CDR2: SEHNR, FQNEAQ (reference sequence). Trimming stripped 1 base from V and 1 base from J, with 11 bases between. The CDR3 extends over 16 amino acids. The CDR3 nucleotides are TGTGCCAGCAGCTTAGTATCGGCGGGGTCCTACAATGAGCAGTTCTTC. Translation gives CASSLVSAGSYNEQFF.

V and J are TRBV28 and TRBJ2-3; no clear D. This CDR3 spans 11 amino acids. Germline CDR1 reads MDHEN; CDR2 reads SYDVKM. The ends were cut back, 6 bases at V and 4 bases at J, with 5 bases in the middle. CDR3 coding DNA: TGTGCCAGCAGCCTATCAGATACGCAGTATTTT. Translated: CASSLSDTQYF.

The chain's CDR3 is CASSGPPLLAGEGGWAYNEQFF. The CDR3 nucleotides are TGTGCCAGCAGCGGACCCCCTTTACTAGCGGGAGAGGGGGGGTGGGCCTACAATGAGCAGTTCTTC. V usage is TRBV3-1 (or the pseudogene TRBV3-2) and J usage is TRBJ2-1; 11 nucleotides line up with TRBD2. J lost 2 bases, V lost 5 bases, and 23 bases had no gene match. The CDR3 totals 22 residues. The germline gives CDR1 LGHDT, CDR2 YNNKEL (reference sequence).

The J gene is TRBJ1-5, the V gene TRBV19, with D possibly TRBD1 on 5 matching bases. CDR3 length equals 14 residues. Trimming took 4 bases from V and 9 from J, leaving 16 bases between them. CDR1 is LNHDA, CDR2 SQIVND, per germline (reference sequence). The CDR3 here is CASSTTTGFSPQHF. The CDR3 nucleotides read TGTGCCAGTAGTACAACAACAGGATTTTCGCCCCAGCATTTT.

The chain uses TRBV7-8 and TRBJ1-5, with 9 bases fitting TRBD1. This CDR3 spans 16 amino acids. Trimming removed 1 base from V and 4 bases from J; junction bases left unmatched: 5. Germline V gene lookup returns CDR1 SGHVS and CDR2 FQNEAQ. The CDR3 region has the DNA TGTGCCAGCAGCTTAGAAGGGACAGGGCGGAATCAGCCCCAGCATTTT. It translates to CASSLEGTGRNQPQHF.

The genes are TRBV9 and TRBJ1-4; no clear D gene. The CDR3 contains 16 residues. V was clipped by 4 bases and J by 0 bases, with 13 bases between them. CDR1 is SGDLS, CDR2 YYNGEE, per germline. This CDR3 is CASSPHGVATNEKLFF. As DNA, the CDR3 is TGTGCCAGCAGCCCTCACGGTGTTGCAACTAATGAAAAACTGTTTTTT.

The CDR3 is CASSLMGITGEQYF. The CDR3 DNA sequence: TGTGCCAGCAGTTTAATGGGTATAACGGGCGAGCAGTACTTC. The chain links TRBV28 to TRBJ2-7; D gene uncertain. V lost 2 bases and J lost 6, with 14 bases in between. The length of the CDR3 is 14 residues. Germline lookup yields CDR1 MDHEN and CDR2 SYDVKM.

This chain joins TRBV6-5 and TRBJ1-1, with D possibly TRBD1 on 5 matching bases. V was pared by 0 bases and J by 0 bases, with 8 bases between. The CDR3 totals 15 residues. Per the germline V gene, CDR1 is MNHEY and CDR2 is SVGAGI. The CDR3 sequence: CASSYSAGVNTEAFF. CDR3 bases: TGTGCCAGCAGTTACTCAGCGGGGGTGAACACTGAAGCTTTCTTT.

V and J are TRBV28 and TRBJ1-5; D uncertain. The V gene lost 6 bases and the J gene lost 12 bases, with 18 bases spanning the gap. The CDR3 has 13 amino acids. Germline CDR1 reads MDHEN; CDR2 reads SYDVKM. CDR3 region: CASSKTHLPDQHF. The CDR3, as DNA: TGTGCCAGCAGCAAAACACACCTCCCCGACCAGCATTTT.

This sequence joins TRBV5-1 and TRBJ2-5; 7 nucleotides match TRBD1. V trimming: 0 bases; J trimming: 5 bases; junction bases outside the gene matches: 4. CDR3 length equals 14 residues. Germline CDR1 and CDR2: SGHRS and YFSETQ. CDR3 residues: CASSLGDRGETQYF. The CDR3 coding sequence is TGCGCCAGCAGCTTGGGGGACAGAGGTGAGACCCAGTACTTC.

A single count supports this clone. The CDR3 bases are TGTGCCAGCAGATCAGCGACAGGCACAGATACGCAGTATTTT. Translating gives CASRSATGTDTQYF. V usage is TRBV6-5 and J usage is TRBJ2-3; possibly TRBD1 for D (5 bases). Germline loops: CDR1 MNHEY, CDR2 SVGAGI. The V and J ends lost 6 bases and 1 base respectively, with 11 bases between them. This CDR3 is built from 14 residues.

As DNA, the CDR3 is TGTGCCAGCAGCAAAATAGGACTAGCGGGAGAGGGGGAGACCCAGTACTTC. Its translation: CASSKIGLAGEGETQYF. The genes are TRBV21-1 and TRBJ2-5; the table's D call TRBD2 went unverified against the DNA. TRBV21-1 is given as a pseudogene. This CDR3 comprises 17 residues.

Remarks on this clone: The sample has other DNA sequences that encode this CDR3 too. The chain recombines TRBV7-9 with TRBJ2-7; perhaps TRBD1 as D (7 bases). Looked up from germline, CDR1 is SEHNR and CDR2 is FQNEAQ (reference sequence). The CDR3 has 12 residues. Trimming pared 3 bases from V and 6 bases from J, leaving 9 bases between. CDR3 in amino acids: CASSFQGGEQYF. DNA for the CDR3: TGTGCCAGCAGCTTTCAGGGGGGCGAGCAGTACTTC.

The gene calls are TRBV19 and TRBJ2-7, with 9 bases identical to TRBD1. Trimming at V came to 4 bases and at J to 5 bases, leaving 6 bases not matched to a gene. Germline lookup yields CDR1 LNHDA and CDR2 SQIVND (reference sequence). There are 14 residues in the CDR3. This chain's CDR3 is CASSRTGQGNEQYF. Written as DNA, the CDR3 is TGTGCCAGTAGTAGGACGGGACAGGGCAACGAGCAGTACTTC.

This clone was detected once. The chain uses TRBV7-2 and TRBJ1-1, with D maybe TRBD1 (6 bases). This CDR3 has 15 residues. Trimming stripped 1 base from V and 4 bases from J, with 13 bases between. Germline values: CDR1 SGHTA, CDR2 FQGNSA. CDR3 in amino acids: CASSLVSGTSTEAFF. CDR3 nucleotide sequence: TGTGCCAGCAGCTTAGTTTCTGGGACAAGCACTGAAGCTTTCTTT.

This chain links TRBV5-4 with TRBJ2-1; a weak D match, TRBD2 (5 bases). The CDR3 has 14 residues. Trimming took off 4 bases at V and 9 bases at J, with 17 bases between the two ends. CDR1 is SGHNT, CDR2 YYREEE, per germline (reference sequence). The CDR3 reads CASSPLTRLGEQFF. The CDR3 nucleotides read TGTGCCAGCAGCCCCTTAACTAGATTAGGTGAGCAGTTCTTC.